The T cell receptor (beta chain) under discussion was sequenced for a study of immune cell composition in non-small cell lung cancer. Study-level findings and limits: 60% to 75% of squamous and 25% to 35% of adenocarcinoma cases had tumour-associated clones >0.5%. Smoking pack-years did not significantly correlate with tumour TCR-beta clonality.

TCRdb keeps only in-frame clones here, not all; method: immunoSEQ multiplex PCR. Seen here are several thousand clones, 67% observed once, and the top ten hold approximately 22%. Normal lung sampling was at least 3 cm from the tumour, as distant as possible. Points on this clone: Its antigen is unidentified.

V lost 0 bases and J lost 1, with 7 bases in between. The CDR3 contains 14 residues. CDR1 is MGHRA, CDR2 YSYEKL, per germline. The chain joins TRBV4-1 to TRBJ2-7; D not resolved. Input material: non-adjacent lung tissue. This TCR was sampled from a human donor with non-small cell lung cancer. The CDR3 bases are TGCGCCAGCAGCCAAGATGACTCTTCCTACGAGCAGTACTTC. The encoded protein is CASSQDDSSYEQYF.